Shown below are 30 T cell receptor beta chains from a single sample sequenced in a study of blood T cell repertoires in COVID-19. The data were produced by immunoSEQ multiplex PCR, yet TCRdb's version contains in-frame clones alone and is incomplete. The data hold 65,000 to 75,000 clones, with approximately 87% observed a single time. The sequenced sample was peripheral blood. These receptors were collected from a middle-aged man with active COVID-19.

The chain is built from TRBV18 and TRBJ1-2, with 9 bases identical to TRBD1. V was pared by 6 bases and J by 6 bases, with 5 bases of the junction left unmatched. The V gene's germline CDR1 is KGHSH and CDR2 LQKENI. The CDR3 is made up of 13 amino acids. This chain's CDR3 is CASSLGTGNGYTF. CDR3 nucleotides: TGTGCCAGCTCCCTAGGGACAGGGAATGGCTACACCTTC.

The rearrangement joins TRBV6-1 to TRBJ1-4; 8 nucleotides line up with TRBD1. Trimming took 6 bases from V and 3 from J; bases not matched to a gene: 3. CDR1 is MNHNS, CDR2 SASEGT, per germline. The CDR3 length is 14 residues. The CDR3 is CASSQDRANEKLFF. The CDR3 bases are TGTGCCAGCAGCCAGGACAGGGCTAATGAAAAACTGTTTTTT.

CDR3 loop: CASMKQGINTEAFF. CDR3 sequence (DNA): TGTGCCAGCATGAAACAGGGGATCAACACTGAAGCTTTCTTT. The J gene is TRBJ1-1, the V gene TRBV7-2; TRBD1 matches at 7 bases. The CDR3 covers 14 residues. Germline CDR1 is SGHTA and CDR2 is FQGNSA. V was pared by 7 bases and J by 2 bases, with 7 bases of the junction left unmatched.

The chain couples TRBV4-1 to TRBJ1-2; D might be TRBD1 (5 bases). V was cut by 4 bases and J by 2 bases, with 14 bases left in between. The germline V gene encodes CDR1 MGHRA and CDR2 YSYEKL. The CDR3 loop spans 15 amino acids. The CDR3 sequence is CASSPRGRGNYGYTF. As DNA, the CDR3 is TGCGCCAGCAGCCCCCGGGGACGGGGGAACTATGGCTACACCTTC.

This chain links TRBV5-6 with TRBJ2-3; D ambiguous. The germline CDR1 and CDR2 sequences are SGHDT and YYEEEE. Trimming cost V 6 bases and J 0 bases, with 8 bases left between them. The CDR3 runs 13 residues. The CDR3 region has the DNA TGTGCCAGCACTACGCGGAGCACAGATACGCAGTATTTT. Protein: CASTTRSTDTQYF. Full variable domain (missing parts from reference TRBV5-6 and TRBJ2-3): DAGVTQSPTHLIKTRGQQVTLRCSPKSGHDTVSWYQQALGQGPQFIFQYYEEEERQRGNFPDRFSGHQFPNYSSELNVNALLLGDSALYLCASTTRSTDTQYFGPGTRLTVL.

The rearrangement uses TRBV19 and TRBJ2-1; TRBD2 matches at 13 bases. There are 17 residues in the CDR3. The V gene's germline CDR1 is LNHDA and CDR2 SQIVND (reference sequence). V shed 4 bases and J 1 base; nucleotides not matched to a gene: 4. CDR3 in DNA: TGTGCCAGTAGTAAAGGGACTAGCGGGGCATCCTACAATGAGCAGTTCTTC. Protein: CASSKGTSGASYNEQFF. The entire variable domain, with the rest obtained from reference TRBV19 and TRBJ2-1, is as follows: DGGITQSPKYLFRKEGQNVTLSCEQNLNHDAMYWYRQDPGQGLRLIYYSQIVNDFQKGDIAEGYSVSREKKESFPLTVTSAQKNPTAFYLCASSKGTSGASYNEQFFGPGTRLTVL.

This chain connects TRBV28 to TRBJ1-4; D unclear. V was trimmed by 3 bases and J by 7 bases, leaving 15 bases between them. Germline values: CDR1 MDHEN, CDR2 SYDVKM. CDR3 size: 15 residues. CDR3 in DNA: TGTGCCAGCAGTTTCCAAGTCGGCGGAGGTGAAAAACTGTTTTTT. Its translation: CASSFQVGGGEKLFF.

The CDR3 DNA reads as TGCGCCAGCAGCACGCGGACTAGCGGCGGAGAGTCGTACTTC. Encoded protein: CASSTRTSGGESYF. This chain links TRBV5-1 with TRBJ2-5, with 10 bases lining up with TRBD2. The CDR3 sequence is 14 residues long. With V trimmed by 4 bases and J by 13 bases, 13 bases remained unmatched. The germline gives CDR1 SGHRS, CDR2 YFSETQ.

The chain joins TRBV25-1 to TRBJ2-1; 7 nucleotides line up with TRBD2. In germline, CDR1 is MGHDK, CDR2 SYGVNS. The CDR3 consists of 13 residues. V was pared by 3 bases and J by 4 bases, with 0 bases of the junction left unmatched. CDR3 sequence: CASSEGGYNEQFF. The DNA for the CDR3 is TGTGCCAGCAGTGAGGGAGGGTACAATGAGCAGTTCTTC.

The chain joins TRBV6-6 to TRBJ1-6; TRBD1 agrees at 8 bases. J lost 4 bases, V lost 2 bases, and 1 base had no gene match. CDR1 MNHNY and CDR2 SVGAGI come from the germline V gene (reference sequence). The CDR3 is 15 amino acids. As DNA, the CDR3 is TGTGCCAGCAGTTACGGGACAGGTTATAATTCACCCCTCCACTTT. This sequence encodes CASSYGTGYNSPLHF.

The CDR3 DNA reads as TGTGCCAGCAGCTTAATCTTTGGGGGGGCTTACACCGGGGAGCTGTTTTTT. It is translated as CASSLIFGGAYTGELFF. The chain employs TRBV11-3 and TRBJ2-2, with D possibly being TRBD2 (7 bases). This CDR3 comprises 17 residues. Germline V gene sequence: CDR1 SGHNT, CDR2 YENEEA. V was pared by 2 bases and J by 3 bases, with 16 bases between.

This clone was seen only a few times. This chain links TRBV27 with TRBJ1-2; 8 positions agree with TRBD1. This CDR3 region has 14 residues. Germline trimming cut 5 bases from V and 7 bases from J; bases unmatched to any gene: 9. The V gene's germline CDR1 is MNHEY and CDR2 SMNVEV (reference sequence). The CDR3 protein is CASSVRQGNFGYTF. In nucleotides, the CDR3 is TGTGCCAGCAGTGTAAGACAGGGGAATTTTGGCTACACCTTC.

V and J are TRBV30 and TRBJ2-3; TRBD2 aligns across 13 bases. The CDR3 spans 16 residues. From germline, CDR1 is GTSNPN and CDR2 SVGIG (reference sequence). J was trimmed by 6 bases and V by 2 bases; bases with no gene match: 8. The CDR3 spells CAWSRGLAGVADTQYF. CDR3 sequence (DNA): TGTGCCTGGAGTCGCGGACTAGCGGGAGTTGCGGATACGCAGTATTTT.

V is TRBV6-2 or TRBV6-3 and J is TRBJ2-1; 14 bases map to TRBD2. J was trimmed by 4 bases and V by 0 bases; bases with no gene match: 2. This CDR3 is built from 17 residues. Germline lookup yields CDR1 MNHEY and CDR2 SVGEGT. The CDR3: CASSYSGLAGVYNEQFF. CDR3 DNA sequence: TGTGCCAGCAGTTACTCGGGACTAGCGGGAGTTTACAATGAGCAGTTCTTC.

The chain recombines TRBV3-1 (or the pseudogene TRBV3-2) with TRBJ2-5; possibly TRBD2 for D (7 bases). The germline gives CDR1 LGHDT, CDR2 YNNKEL (reference sequence). The V end lost 4 bases, the J end lost 0 bases, and 21 bases lay between the germline ends. CDR3 size: 18 residues. This CDR3 reads CASSPRPGGHTNQETQYF. The CDR3 nucleotides read TGTGCCAGCAGCCCCCGGCCGGGGGGCCATACGAACCAAGAGACCCAGTACTTC.

The chain links TRBV6-6 to TRBJ2-7; D is possibly TRBD2 (5 bases). Between the trimmed V and J ends, which lost 3 bases and 2 bases, there was a span of 5 bases. Germline-derived CDR1 and CDR2 are MNHNY and SVGAGI (reference sequence). The length of the CDR3 is 12 residues. This CDR3 reads CASSYSAYEQYF. The CDR3 nucleotides are TGTGCCAGCAGTTATAGCGCCTACGAGCAGTACTTC.

The chain carries TRBV7-4 and TRBJ2-1, with TRBD2 matching over 10 bases. The V gene end was trimmed by 5 bases and the J gene end by 2 bases; junction bases not matched to a gene: 24. Per the germline V gene, CDR1 is SGHVT and CDR2 is SQSDAQ. The CDR3 is 22 amino acids. CDR3 protein: CASSPRDLGMGRLAGTYNEQFF. CDR3 bases: TGTGCCAGCAGCCCTCGGGACCTCGGGATGGGGAGACTAGCGGGTACCTACAATGAGCAGTTCTTC.

The chain combines TRBV3-1 (or the pseudogene TRBV3-2) with TRBJ2-1, with unresolved D. The CDR3 is 12 residues long. The germline CDR1 and CDR2 sequences are LGHDT and YNNKEL (reference sequence). Trimming removed 0 bases from V and 8 bases from J, with 5 bases in between. This CDR3 is CASSQDRDEQFF. The CDR3 region has the DNA TGTGCCAGCAGCCAAGATCGCGATGAGCAGTTCTTC.

The V and J genes are TRBV7-6 and TRBJ2-6; 9 bases are shared with TRBD2. V dropped 1 base and J dropped 2; count of bases not matched to a gene: 18. CDR3 length equals 22 residues. Germline CDR1 SGHVS, CDR2 FNYEAQ. The CDR3 nucleotides are TGTGCCAGCAGCTTAGGGCCAGCGGGGGGACGCCGACCTGATACTGGGGCCAACGTCCTGACTTTC. This translates into CASSLGPAGGRRPDTGANVLTF.

For the CDR3, the DNA is TGCAGCGTTGAGAGGAGGTTATCTGGAAACACCATATATTTT. Translation gives CSVERRLSGNTIYF. V gene TRBV29-1 combines with J gene TRBJ1-3; D gene unclear. Per the germline V gene, CDR1 is SQVTM and CDR2 is ANQGSEA. The CDR3 loop spans 14 amino acids. The V and J ends lost 3 bases and 1 base respectively, with 10 bases between them. Drawing the rest from reference TRBV29-1 and TRBJ1-3, the complete variable domain is SAVISQKPSRDICQRGTSLTIQCQVDSQVTMMFWYRQQPGQSLTLIATANQGSEATYESGFVIDKFPISRPNLTFSTLTVSNMSPEDSSIYLCSVERRLSGNTIYFGEGSWLTVV.

The chain uses TRBV11-2 and TRBJ2-3, with D possibly matching TRBD2 (5 bases). Trimming took 5 bases from V and 3 from J, leaving 12 bases between them. The CDR3 contains 14 residues. The germline CDR1 and CDR2 sequences are SGHAT and FQNNGV. CDR3 residues: CASSTSGFTDTQYF. The DNA for the CDR3 is TGTGCCAGCAGCACTTCGGGGTTTACAGATACGCAGTATTTT.

The chain employs TRBV4-2 and TRBJ1-6; 9 bases are a match to TRBD1. The CDR3 loop spans 14 amino acids. Germline CDR1 LGHNA, CDR2 YNFKEQ. J was trimmed by 9 bases and V by 4 bases; bases with no gene match: 4. The CDR3 reads CASSLQGASSPLHF. For the CDR3, the DNA is TGTGCCAGCAGCCTACAGGGGGCTAGTTCACCCCTCCACTTT.

In this sample, this clone turned up a few times. The chain uses TRBV4-2 and TRBJ2-2; possibly TRBD2 for D (7 bases). The V gene lost 0 bases and the J gene lost 4 bases, with 15 bases spanning the gap. The germline V gene has CDR1 LGHNA and CDR2 YNFKEQ. There are 17 residues in the CDR3. CDR3 nucleotide sequence: TGTGCCAGCAGCCAAGATGGGTACGGGGGGCCCACCGGGGAGCTGTTTTTT. Translating it yields CASSQDGYGGPTGELFF.

The J gene is TRBJ1-1, the V gene TRBV2, with D possibly TRBD1 on 6 matching bases. CDR1 is SNHLY, CDR2 FYNNEI, per germline. This CDR3 is built from 13 residues. Trimming left V 7 bases short and J 0 bases short, with 9 bases between. The DNA for the CDR3 is TGTGCCAGCAACCAGGGGATGAACACTGAAGCTTTCTTT. It specifies CASNQGMNTEAFF.

V gene TRBV3-1 (or the pseudogene TRBV3-2) combines with J gene TRBJ2-7, with 8 positions matching TRBD2. CDR1 and CDR2 from the germline V gene are LGHDT and YNNKEL (reference sequence). Germline trimming cut 4 bases from V and 3 bases from J; bases unmatched to any gene: 11. This CDR3 region has 16 residues. This chain's CDR3 is CASSPFGASGLYEQYF. The CDR3 region has the DNA TGTGCCAGCAGCCCATTTGGGGCTAGCGGGCTCTACGAGCAGTACTTC.

The sample holds a few counts of this clone. The CDR3 DNA sequence: TGTGCCACCAGTGATCGCGCGACAGGCTATGGCTACACCTTC. It encodes CATSDRATGYGYTF. V and J are TRBV24-1 and TRBJ1-2; weak D call: TRBD1 (6 bases). The length of the CDR3 is 14 residues. CDR1 is KGHDR and CDR2 is SFDVKD in the germline V gene. Trimming took off 3 bases at V and 4 bases at J, with 11 bases between the two ends.

The chain couples TRBV5-1 to TRBJ1-1; 8 nucleotides align to TRBD1. CDR3 length: 15 amino acids. Trimming at V came to 9 bases and at J to 1 base, leaving 11 bases not matched to a gene. CDR1 SGHRS and CDR2 YFSETQ come from the germline V gene. The CDR3 bases are TGCGCCACCTATCCGGACAGGGCGGGGAACACTGAAGCTTTCTTT. This translates into CATYPDRAGNTEAFF.

The rearrangement uses TRBV5-4 and TRBJ2-5; D remains ambiguous. Trimming took 0 bases from V and 1 from J, leaving 10 bases between them. Germline CDR1 is SGHNT and CDR2 is YYREEE (reference sequence). This CDR3 is built from 15 residues. The CDR3 sequence is CASSLDSTIQETQYF. CDR3 bases: TGTGCCAGCAGCTTGGATAGTACCATCCAAGAGACCCAGTACTTC.

This clone was recorded once. The chain combines TRBV20-1 with TRBJ1-2, with no clear D. The CDR3 consists of 14 residues. CDR1 is DFQATT and CDR2 is SNEGSKA in the germline V gene (reference sequence). Trimming left V 3 bases short and J 3 bases short, with 14 bases between. The CDR3 region is CSASLEGVDYGYTF. In DNA, the CDR3 is TGCAGTGCTAGTCTCGAGGGAGTGGACTATGGCTACACCTTC.

This clone was seen a few times. J is TRBJ2-5 and V is TRBV12-3 or TRBV12-4, with a possible D match to TRBD2 (6 bases). The CDR3 totals 13 residues. V shed 7 bases and J shed 6 bases, with 15 bases lying between them. This CDR3 is CASTPGAGKTQYF. CDR3 nucleotides: TGTGCCAGCACCCCCGGGGCGGGGAAGACCCAGTACTTC.